This T cell receptor beta chain is from a study of CD8 T cells in ankylosing spondylitis. The study's findings and limits: About 8 highly homologous variants made up a TCR beta motif that seemed to typify ankylosing spondylitis blood. Those disease-linked clones were CD8+; they were also relatively rare in peripheral blood. Earlier work had already found some motif variants in reactive arthritis synovial fluid and blood.

This clonotype was seen many times. Its antigen is not identified. In germline, CDR1 is SNHLY, CDR2 FYNNEI. CDR3 length: 14 residues. Trimming removed 6 bases from V and 2 bases from J, with 14 bases in between. Scientists made TCR beta libraries using quantitative 5'-RACE with molecular barcodes. TCRdb reprocessed the 5' RACE reads via MiXCR and lists one record per CDR3 protein. Here the sample spans 150,000 to 200,000 distinct CDR3 sequences, 11% being singletons. The sequence came from a male donor with ankylosing spondylitis or in good health (not recorded which). The chain uses TRBV2 and TRBJ2-7; maybe TRBD2 (6 bases). Input material: blood, either unsorted or a sorted T cell fraction (not recorded which). The CDR3 sequence: CASRLSGVAYEQYF. The DNA of the CDR3 is TGTGCCAGCAGGCTTAGCGGAGTCGCCTACGAGCAGTACTTC.